The present T cell receptor beta chain was sequenced within a study of CD8 T cells in Susac syndrome. J lost 3 bases, V lost 3 bases, and 6 bases had no gene match. The CDR3 consists of 17 residues. Germline V gene data show CDR1 as KGHSH and CDR2 as LQKENI. Sequencing targeted TCR beta in T cells from blood (CD8+ and CD4+). When the RNA was reverse transcribed, random hexamers were used with an input of about 0.45 to 1 ug. Multiplex immunoSEQ PCR targeted 54 Vbeta and 13 Jbeta TCR beta segments. One entry per CDR3 protein results from TCRdb running MiXCR on the immunoSEQ multiplex PCR reads. The data show 250,000 to 300,000 distinct CDR3 sequences, roughly 85% seen once. As for this clonotype: Antigen specificity is unknown.

Study-level findings and limits: It was acknowledged in the study that the number of individuals who were included in its TCR sequencing and HLA analysis was relatively small.

Sample: CD8+ T cells from PBMCs. The source is a human donor with multiple sclerosis. The chain joins TRBV18 to TRBJ2-5; TRBD2 aligns across 14 bases. CDR3 loop: CASSPGLAGVIEETQYF. CDR3 DNA sequence: TGTGCCAGCTCACCGGGACTAGCGGGAGTCATCGAAGAGACCCAGTACTTC.